A selection of T cell receptor beta chains follows, all from one sample in a study of cytomegalovirus exposure and HLA in healthy donors. Here immunoSEQ multiplex PCR was the method, and the copy in TCRdb shows in-frame clones only, minus some. The sample contains more than 250,000 clones, 75% to 90% of which appear only once. Specimen: PBMCs. Receptors originate from a woman aged 18-29 years in good health and CMV-seronegative. CDR3s include the opening cysteine and the closing phenylalanine or tryptophan. The D gene is left open where the match is weak. Clone size is given for some rows only: seen once, a few or many times, or a class if the clone is expanded.

clone_size d_call j_call v_call cdr3_aa cdr3_nt
many TRBD1 TRBJ1-1 TRBV5-1 CASRLGQGNTEAFF TGCGCCAGCAGACTCGGACAGGGTAACACTGAAGCTTTCTTT
. . TRBJ2-5 TRBV4-1 CASSHSTGYQETQYF TGCGCCAGCAGCCATTCGACGGGGTACCAAGAGACCCAGTACTTC
. . TRBJ1-2 TRBV6-5 CASSYTGNGYTF TGTGCCAGCAGTTATACGGGGAATGGCTACACCTTC
. TRBD2 TRBJ2-5 TRBV7-6 CASSLAGGIQETQYF TGTGCCAGCAGCCTAGCGGGAGGTATCCAAGAGACCCAGTACTTC
. . TRBJ2-7 TRBV4-3 CASSQGSRGTSYEQYF TGCGCCAGCAGCCAAGGGTCAAGGGGGACCTCCTACGAGCAGTACTTC
once TRBD2 TRBJ2-3 TRBV5-1 CASSLGGLAGGDTQYF TGCGCCAGCAGCTTGGGAGGACTAGCGGGAGGAGATACGCAGTATTTT
. . TRBJ2-3 TRBV18 CASSPTADTQYF TGTGCCAGCTCACCCACGGCAGATACGCAGTATTTT
. TRBD2 TRBJ2-1 TRBV29-1 CSVEAIAGSSYNEQFF TGCAGCGTTGAAGCCATAGCGGGGAGCTCCTACAATGAGCAGTTCTTC
. TRBD1 TRBJ1-5 TRBV9 CASSPHNPGQGGNQPQHF TGTGCCAGCAGCCCACATAACCCGGGACAGGGGGGCAATCAGCCCCAGCATTTT
. TRBD1 TRBJ2-7 TRBV28 CASSHRGLRYEQYF TGTGCCAGCAGCCACAGGGGGCTTCGGTACGAGCAGTACTTC
. . TRBJ1-1 TRBV18 CASSPPGGGRTTEAFF TGTGCCAGCTCACCACCGGGCGGGGGGCGGACCACTGAAGCTTTCTTT
. . TRBJ1-1 TRBV28 CASSLHRNTEAFF TGTGCCAGCAGCCTACACAGGAACACTGAAGCTTTCTTT
. TRBD2 TRBJ2-1 TRBV13 CASSGTSGSYNEQFF TGTGCCAGCAGCGGGACTAGCGGATCCTACAATGAGCAGTTCTTC
. . TRBJ1-3 TRBV6-6 CASSSQTPATIYF TGTGCCAGCAGTTCCCAAACTCCCGCCACCATATATTTT
. . TRBJ1-4 TRBV5-1 CASGKGGSGEKLFF TGCGCCAGCGGAAAAGGGGGTTCAGGGGAAAAACTGTTTTTT
. . TRBJ1-1 TRBV5-4 CASSLGQEAFF TGTGCCAGCAGCTTGGGGCAAGAAGCTTTCTTT
. TRBD1 TRBJ1-2 TRBV27 CASSPADRGDDGYTF TGTGCCAGCAGCCCAGCTGACAGGGGGGATGATGGCTACACCTTC
. . TRBJ1-4 TRBV6-5 CASSLGRGLNEKLFF TGTGCCAGCAGTTTGGGGAGGGGTTTAAATGAAAAACTGTTTTTT
. . TRBJ1-2 TRBV7-8 CASSLAGPAGYGYTF TGTGCCAGCAGCTTAGCAGGACCTGCGGGCTATGGCTACACCTTC
. . TRBJ2-5 TRBV6-5 CASSRSGDLGETQYF TGTGCCAGCTCTCGGTCGGGGGACTTAGGAGAGACCCAGTACTTC
. . TRBJ2-4 TRBV2 CASEQGALNIQYF TGTGCCAGTGAACAGGGCGCCCTTAACATTCAGTACTTC
. . TRBJ2-7 TRBV2 CASSESQAPYEQYF TGTGCCAGCAGTGAAAGCCAGGCTCCCTACGAGCAGTACTTC
. . TRBJ2-7 TRBV4-2 CASSQDGGEQYF TGTGCCAGCAGCCAAGATGGGGGGGAGCAGTACTTC
. . TRBJ1-5 TRBV6-5 CASSYSWQGGQPQHF TGTGCCAGCAGTTACTCGTGGCAGGGTGGTCAGCCCCAGCATTTT
once TRBD2 TRBJ2-1 TRBV28 CASSSAGGSVNEQFF TGTGCCAGCAGTTCAGCGGGAGGCAGCGTCAATGAGCAGTTCTTC
. TRBD2 TRBJ2-1 TRBV5-1 CASSYTSGDYNEQFF TGCGCCAGCAGCTATACTAGCGGGGATTACAATGAGCAGTTCTTC
. TRBD2 TRBJ2-7 TRBV6-6 CASSYIGSGSSEQYF TGTGCCAGCAGTTACATAGGTAGCGGGAGCAGCGAGCAGTACTTC
. . TRBJ2-1 TRBV9 CASSPQGGVSNEQFF TGTGCCAGCAGCCCTCAAGGGGGAGTCTCTAATGAGCAGTTCTTC
few TRBD1 TRBJ1-5 TRBV6-1 CASTGGRQPQHF TGTGCCAGCACAGGGGGACGGCAGCCCCAGCATTTT
few . TRBJ1-2 TRBV7-9 CASSLAAPNYGYTF TGTGCCAGCAGCTTAGCGGCACCTAACTATGGCTACACCTTC
. TRBD2 TRBJ2-7 TRBV6-5 CASSYSSGGYEQYF TGTGCCAGCAGTTACTCGAGCGGGGGCTACGAGCAGTACTTC
few . TRBJ1-1 TRBV6-5 CATRIGRNTEAFF TGTGCCACCAGGATTGGCAGGAACACTGAAGCTTTCTTT
. . TRBJ2-1 TRBV10-3 CAISESSGTAHYNEQFF TGTGCCATCAGTGAGTCCTCCGGGACTGCCCACTACAATGAGCAGTTCTTC
. TRBD2 TRBJ2-7 TRBV5-1 CASRSSGRASGSYEQYF TGCGCCAGCAGGTCTAGCGGGAGGGCCTCGGGCTCCTACGAGCAGTACTTC
. TRBD2 TRBJ2-3 TRBV27 CANSTYSGNTDTQYF TGTGCCAATTCAACCTATAGCGGGAACACAGATACGCAGTATTTT
. TRBD2 TRBJ2-1 TRBV19 CASSIGASGRSNNEQFF TGTGCCAGTAGTATAGGGGCTAGCGGGAGGTCAAACAATGAGCAGTTCTTC
. . TRBJ2-3 TRBV9 CASSVDLRSADTQYF TGTGCCAGCAGCGTAGATTTGCGGTCTGCAGATACGCAGTATTTT
. TRBD2 TRBJ2-7 TRBV4-2 CASSQDVGGGLAGDYEQYF TGTGCCAGCAGCCAAGATGTGGGAGGGGGACTAGCGGGAGACTACGAGCAGTACTTC
. . TRBJ2-7 TRBV19 CASSIQVSYEQYF TGTGCCAGTAGTATTCAGGTCTCCTACGAGCAGTACTTC
. TRBD2 TRBJ2-1 TRBV25-1 CASSTGGGNEQFF TGTGCCAGCAGTACGGGCGGGGGCAATGAGCAGTTCTTC
. TRBD2 TRBJ2-7 TRBV7-9 CASTEGRGAYEQYF TGTGCCAGCACCGAAGGGCGGGGGGCCTACGAGCAGTACTTC
. . TRBJ1-3 TRBV19 CASKNDLFGGNTIYF TGTGCCAGTAAAAATGACCTATTCGGAGGGAACACCATATATTTT
once . TRBJ2-7 TRBV27 CASSYESGSYEQYF TGTGCCAGCAGTTACGAGAGCGGCTCCTACGAGCAGTACTTC
once TRBD1 TRBJ1-2 TRBV10-3 CAIRGSAGQGDYGYTF TGTGCCATCAGAGGTTCCGCGGGACAGGGGGACTATGGCTACACCTTC
once TRBD1 TRBJ1-1 TRBV5-6 CASSLWVPDRYTVIEAFF TGTGCCAGCAGCTTGTGGGTTCCGGACAGGTACACAGTCATTGAAGCTTTCTTT
. TRBD1 TRBJ2-7 TRBV2 CASRGTGNYEQYF TGTGCCAGCAGAGGGACAGGGAACTACGAGCAGTACTTC
. . TRBJ2-3 TRBV13 CASSGLRTGLHTDTQYF TGTGCCAGCAGCGGGCTGCGAACGGGACTCCACACAGATACGCAGTATTTT
. TRBD2 TRBJ2-7 TRBV27 CASSFGLAGVPYEQYF TGTGCCAGCAGTTTCGGGCTAGCGGGAGTGCCCTACGAGCAGTACTTC
. . TRBJ2-7 TRBV10-3 CAISAGQFYEQYF TGTGCCATCAGTGCCGGACAGTTCTACGAGCAGTACTTC
. . TRBJ1-1 TRBV30 CAWSVVRGNTEAFF TGTGCCTGGAGTGTTGTCAGGGGGAACACTGAAGCTTTCTTT
. TRBD2 TRBJ2-1 TRBV11-2 CASSLPWDYGGSYNEQFF TGTGCCAGCAGCTTACCCTGGGACTACGGGGGGTCCTACAATGAGCAGTTCTTC
. TRBD1 TRBJ1-1 TRBV9 CASSVGQGNIGAEAFF TGTGCCAGCAGCGTAGGACAGGGGAATATAGGAGCTGAAGCTTTCTTT
. . TRBJ1-3 TRBV5-1 CASTATGVAGNTIYF TGCGCCAGCACCGCAACCGGGGTTGCGGGAAACACCATATATTTT